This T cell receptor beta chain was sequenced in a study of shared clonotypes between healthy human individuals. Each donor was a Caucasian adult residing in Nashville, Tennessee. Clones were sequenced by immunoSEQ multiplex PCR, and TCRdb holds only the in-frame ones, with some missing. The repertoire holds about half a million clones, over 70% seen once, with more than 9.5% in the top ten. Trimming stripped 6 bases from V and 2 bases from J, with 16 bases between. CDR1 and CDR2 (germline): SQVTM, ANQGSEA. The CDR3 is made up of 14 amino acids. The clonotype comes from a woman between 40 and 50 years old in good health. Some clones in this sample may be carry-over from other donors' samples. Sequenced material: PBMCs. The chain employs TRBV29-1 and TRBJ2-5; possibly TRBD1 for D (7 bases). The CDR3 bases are TGCAGCGTCCCCAGGGGGGAGGTACAAGAGACCCAGTACTTC. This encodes CSVPRGEVQETQYF. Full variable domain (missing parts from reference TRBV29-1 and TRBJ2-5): SAVISQKPSRDICQRGTSLTIQCQVDSQVTMMFWYRQQPGQSLTLIATANQGSEATYESGFVIDKFPISRPNLTFSTLTVSNMSPEDSSIYLCSVPRGEVQETQYFGPGTRLLVL.